The clone carrying this T cell receptor beta chain was recorded once. Its antigen is currently unknown. Germline CDR1 MNHEY, CDR2 SMNVEV (reference sequence). Trimming at V came to 1 base and at J to 2 bases, leaving 2 bases not matched to a gene. The CDR3 has 15 amino acids. The data are from a study of cytomegalovirus exposure and HLA in healthy donors. Study-level information: An earlier analysis found fewer than 140 million unique TCR beta sequences from around 180 million T cells. Inside one of the first data releases sat about 85 million unique TCRs taken from HLA-typed donors.

Study-wide findings and caveats: The productive fraction for most TCR beta V segments was about 87% or about 30% in an earlier analysis. Other equally common chains were less clonally expanded than HLA-associated TCR beta chains, a later analysis showed.

Primers: 60 Vbeta forward and 13 Jbeta reverse. Measured with immunoSEQ multiplex PCR; TCRdb has only the in-frame clones, and not every one. The sample lists 120,000 or so clones, about 80% seen once, with about 3.5% in the top ten. Material for sequencing was PBMCs. This receptor was obtained from a man aged 25-45 years in good health and CMV-seronegative. The chain has TRBV27 and TRBJ2-3, with TRBD1 matching 8 bases. CDR3 residues: CASSLLDRVTDTQYF. The DNA for the CDR3 is TGTGCCAGCAGTTTATTGGACAGGGTCACAGATACGCAGTATTTT.